The 22 T cell receptor beta chains below all came from one sample that was sequenced in a study of blood T cell repertoires in COVID-19. Measured with immunoSEQ multiplex PCR; TCRdb has only the in-frame clones, and not every one. The top ten hold 0.88% of the sample, which has more than 150,000 clones, around nine tenths seen once. Specimen: peripheral blood. All receptors come from a woman between 18 and 29 years old who had recovered from COVID-19.

The gene calls are TRBV6-2 or TRBV6-3 and TRBJ2-1; 11 bases match TRBD2. CDR1 and CDR2 from the germline V gene are MNHEY and SVGEGT. CDR3 size: 16 residues. The V segment lost 6 bases and the J segment 9 bases; nucleotides outside the gene matches: 13. CDR3 in DNA: TGTGCCAGCAGCCACCCGCCTAGCGGGGGGTCCGTTGAGCAGTTCTTC. Protein product: CASSHPPSGGSVEQFF.

The chain carries TRBV9 and TRBJ2-1; the D is unclear. CDR3 length: 15 residues. Germline V gene lookup returns CDR1 SGDLS and CDR2 YYNGEE. Trimming left V 0 bases short and J 0 bases short, with 7 bases between. The CDR3 spells CASSVELSSYNEQFF. The CDR3, as DNA: TGTGCCAGCAGCGTAGAACTTAGCTCCTACAATGAGCAGTTCTTC.

The genes are TRBV24-1 and TRBJ2-1, with 10 bases lining up with TRBD2. This CDR3 is built from 14 residues. The trim removed 6 bases at V and 8 bases at J, leaving 6 bases unmatched. Germline CDR1 is KGHDR and CDR2 is SFDVKD. The CDR3, as DNA: TGTGCCACCAGTCCTAGCGGGAGCTCCTATGAGCAGTTCTTC. This codes for CATSPSGSSYEQFF.

The rearrangement joins TRBV2 to TRBJ1-5; 9 nucleotides align to TRBD1. Per germline, CDR1 SNHLY and CDR2 FYNNEI. Losses at the gene ends were 7 bases for V and 6 bases for J; bases not matched to a gene: 10. The CDR3 is made up of 15 amino acids. The CDR3 DNA sequence: TGTGCCAGCACCCCACTCGGGACAGGGAGTCAGCCCCAGCATTTT. Translated, it gives CASTPLGTGSQPQHF.

CDR3: CASSLRQAWEGDEQFF. CDR3 nucleotides: TGTGCCAGCAGTTTAAGGCAAGCCTGGGAGGGCGATGAGCAGTTCTTC. The rearrangement uses TRBV28 and TRBJ2-1; 7 nucleotides agree with TRBD2. There are 16 residues in the CDR3. Per the germline V gene, CDR1 is MDHEN and CDR2 is SYDVKM. Germline trimming cut 2 bases from V and 8 bases from J; bases unmatched to any gene: 12.

This clone appeared a single time. The chain links TRBV7-3 to TRBJ2-7; 9 positions match TRBD1. Looked up from germline, CDR1 is SGHTA and CDR2 is FQGTGA. The CDR3 loop spans 13 amino acids. V lost 5 bases to trimming and J lost 4 bases; unmatched junction nucleotides: 3. The CDR3 coding sequence is TGTGCCAGCAGCAACGGGACAGGGTACGAGCAGTACGTC. This gives the protein CASSNGTGYEQYV.

This sequence joins TRBV7-2 and TRBJ2-1, with TRBD2 matching 13 bases. J was trimmed by 9 bases and V by 4 bases; bases with no gene match: 6. Germline V gene data show CDR1 as SGHTA and CDR2 as FQGNSA. The CDR3 loop spans 15 amino acids. The CDR3 is CASSSTSGGAFEQFF. The CDR3 nucleotides are TGTGCCAGCAGCTCCACTAGCGGGGGGGCATTTGAGCAGTTCTTC.

The V call is TRBV6-5, the J call TRBJ1-1; D gene uncertain. Germline V gives CDR1 MNHEY, CDR2 SVGAGI. Trimming left V 7 bases short and J 1 base short, with 7 bases between. The CDR3 is 12 amino acids. DNA for the CDR3: TGTGCCAGCAAATACGGGAACACTGAAGCTTTCTTT. It specifies CASKYGNTEAFF.

The V call is TRBV7-3, the J call TRBJ2-3, with 7 bases that match TRBD2. Germline trimming cut 2 bases from V and 7 bases from J; bases unmatched to any gene: 12. Germline V gene data show CDR1 as SGHTA and CDR2 as FQGTGA. The CDR3 length is 16 residues. For the CDR3, the DNA is TGTGCCAGCAGCTTATCCGCGGGGGTCGCACAAAATACGCAGTATTTT. It codes for CASSLSAGVAQNTQYF. Drawing the rest from reference TRBV7-3 and TRBJ2-3, the complete variable domain is GAGVSQTPSNKVTEKGKYVELRCDPISGHTALYWYRQSLGQGPEFLIYFQGTGAADDSGLPNDRFFAVRPEGSVSTLKIQRTERGDSAVYLCASSLSAGVAQNTQYFGPGTRLTVL.

V usage is TRBV4-3 and J usage is TRBJ2-3, with a weak D call TRBD1 (7 bases). The germline gives CDR1 LGHNA, CDR2 YSLEER. V shed 0 bases and J shed 5 bases, with 15 bases lying between them. CDR3 length equals 16 residues. CDR3 sequence (DNA): TGCGCCAGCAGCCAAGATTCCTTTCAGGGGGGAGATACGCAGTATTTT. It is translated as CASSQDSFQGGDTQYF.

J is TRBJ2-5 and V is TRBV6-5; 12 nucleotides agree with TRBD2. Germline CDR1 reads MNHEY; CDR2 reads SVGAGI. V lost 6 bases and J lost 5; bases outside the gene matches: 4. The length of the CDR3 is 14 residues. CDR3 loop: CASRRLAGVETQYF. CDR3 nucleotide sequence: TGTGCCAGCAGACGACTAGCGGGGGTTGAGACCCAGTACTTC.

The CDR3 loop is CASSPLAGSYEQYF. The CDR3 DNA is TGTGCCAGCAGTCCCCTCGCAGGTTCCTACGAGCAGTACTTC. The V call is TRBV6-5, the J call TRBJ2-7; no firm D call. Germline CDR1 reads MNHEY; CDR2 reads SVGAGI. Trimming took off 5 bases at V and 1 base at J, with 12 bases between the two ends. The CDR3 has 14 residues.

This clone was detected only a few times. This rearrangement joins TRBV4-1 to TRBJ2-2; D uncertain. CDR3 length: 15 residues. Germline V gene lookup returns CDR1 MGHRA and CDR2 YSYEKL. V was shortened by 1 base and J by 7 bases, with 13 bases between the two germline ends. CDR3 DNA sequence: TGCGCCAGCAGCCAAGGGTTCGCGAGATACGGGGAGCTGTTTTTT. This gives the protein CASSQGFARYGELFF.

J is TRBJ1-2 and V is TRBV6-6, with TRBD1 identical over 8 bases. This CDR3 comprises 16 residues. Germline-derived CDR1 and CDR2 are MNHNY and SVGAGI (reference sequence). Losses at the gene ends were 4 bases for V and 3 bases for J; bases not matched to a gene: 10. The CDR3 DNA follows: TGTGCCAGCAGTTCCACCCTAGGACAGGGCGACTATGGCTACACCTTC. This gives the protein CASSSTLGQGDYGYTF.

The rearrangement links TRBV6-5 to TRBJ2-2, with D unresolved. Germline V CDR1 and CDR2: MNHEY, SVGAGI. Deletions cut 6 bases from V and 6 bases from J, with 8 bases between. The CDR3 length is 12 residues. The CDR3 is CASSQRAGELFF. The CDR3 DNA is TGTGCCAGCAGCCAAAGAGCCGGGGAGCTGTTTTTT.

The rearrangement links TRBV7-3 to TRBJ2-1; D gene ambiguous. Germline-derived CDR1 and CDR2 are SGHTA and FQGTGA. The CDR3 length is 14 residues. Trimming shortened V by 0 bases and J by 4 bases, and 7 bases separated the two germline ends. Here the CDR3 reads CASSLTSPYNEQFF. The CDR3 region has the DNA TGTGCCAGCAGCTTAACCAGTCCGTACAATGAGCAGTTCTTC.

CDR3 in DNA: TGCGCCAGCAGCCTAGACAACTATGGCTACACCTTC. Encoded protein: CASSLDNYGYTF. The chain combines TRBV5-1 with TRBJ1-2; D unclear. CDR3 length: 12 amino acids. V lost 4 bases and J 2 bases, leaving 6 bases between the germline ends. Germline CDR1 is SGHRS and CDR2 is YFSETQ.

This clone was recorded at least ten times. The chain is built from TRBV10-2 and TRBJ2-1; 7 bases agree with TRBD2. V gave up 2 bases and J gave up 1 base; unmatched junction bases: 2. The CDR3 consists of 15 residues. CDR1 and CDR2 from the germline V gene are WSHSY and SAAADI. DNA of the CDR3: TGCGCCAGCAGTGAGCTTAGCGGGTCCTACAATGAGCAGTTCTTC. It yields the protein CASSELSGSYNEQFF.

The rearrangement uses TRBV5-1 and TRBJ2-3, with a tentative D call TRBD2 (7 bases). The V and J ends lost 3 bases and 2 bases respectively, with 28 bases between them. CDR1 SGHRS and CDR2 YFSETQ come from the germline V gene. The CDR3 loop spans 20 amino acids. CDR3 in DNA: TGCGCCAGCAGCTGGGGGGGCAGGGGCCATAAGTTGTCAGCCACAGATACGCAGTATTTT. Translating it yields CASSWGGRGHKLSATDTQYF.

The J gene is TRBJ1-5, the V gene TRBV4-1; TRBD1 agrees at 7 bases. The CDR3 is 15 amino acids. From germline, CDR1 is MGHRA and CDR2 YSYEKL. J was trimmed by 0 bases and V by 1 base; bases with no gene match: 0. The CDR3 DNA follows: TGCGCCAGCAGCCAAGGACAGGGTAGCAATCAGCCCCAGCATTTT. Translated, it gives CASSQGQGSNQPQHF.

The chain combines TRBV3-1 (or the pseudogene TRBV3-2) with TRBJ2-5, with D unresolved. Germline-derived CDR1 and CDR2 are LGHDT and YNNKEL (reference sequence). This CDR3 contains 12 residues. With 2 bases removed from V and 5 bases from J, the gap between germline ends came to 6 bases. CDR3 amino acids: CASSQIGETQYF. CDR3 sequence (DNA): TGTGCCAGCAGCCAAATTGGCGAGACCCAGTACTTC.

This clone came up a few times. The chain has TRBV11-2 and TRBJ1-6, with D uncertain. V gave up 0 bases and J gave up 7 bases, with 4 bases separating them. There are 13 residues in the CDR3. Per germline, CDR1 SGHAT and CDR2 FQNNGV. DNA of the CDR3: TGTGCCAGCAGCTTAGACCGGAATTCACCCCTCCACTTT. Its translation: CASSLDRNSPLHF.